These T cell receptor beta chains were read from a single sample in a study of blood T cell repertoires in COVID-19. This table comes from immunoSEQ multiplex PCR, and its TCRdb copy is limited to in-frame clones, with some not included. The sample records about 290,000 clones, 86% being singletons. Sequencing was done on a sample of peripheral blood. The receptors come from a woman younger than 45 with active or convalescent COVID-19. Each CDR3 is given with its conserved first and last residue. A D gene is named only where the DNA matches it firmly. Where a row states a size, it is once, few, many or the class of an expanded clone; other rows omit it.

D gene: TRBD1
CDR3 length: 16
clone size: .
V gene: TRBV19
J gene: TRBJ1-5
CDR3 protein: CASMSGQGAGNQPQHF
CDR3 DNA: TGTGCCAGTATGTCCGGACAGGGGGCAGGCAATCAGCCCCAGCATTTT

D gene: TRBD1
CDR3 length: 15
clone size: .
V gene: TRBV28
J gene: TRBJ2-5
CDR3 protein: CASSPSDRDQETQYF
CDR3 DNA: TGTGCCAGCAGCCCCTCTGACAGGGACCAAGAGACCCAGTACTTC

D gene: .
CDR3 length: 13
clone size: once
V gene: TRBV6-2/TRBV6-3
J gene: TRBJ2-3
CDR3 protein: CASSYGRADTQYF
CDR3 DNA: TGTGCCAGCAGTTACGGTCGCGCAGATACGCAGTATTTT

D gene: .
CDR3 length: 17
clone size: .
V gene: TRBV19
J gene: TRBJ1-6
CDR3 protein: CASSIDGLSSYNSPLHF
CDR3 DNA: TGTGCCAGTAGTATCGACGGGTTAAGCTCCTATAATTCACCCCTCCACTTT

D gene: TRBD2
CDR3 length: 14
clone size: .
V gene: TRBV27
J gene: TRBJ2-2
CDR3 protein: CASRTSGNTGELFF
CDR3 DNA: TGTGCCAGTCGGACTAGCGGGAACACCGGGGAGCTGTTTTTT

D gene: .
CDR3 length: 15
clone size: few
V gene: TRBV28
J gene: TRBJ1-2
CDR3 protein: CASSPGGDGYYGYTF
CDR3 DNA: TGTGCCAGCAGTCCCGGAGGGGACGGATACTATGGCTACACCTTC

D gene: .
CDR3 length: 20
clone size: .
V gene: TRBV5-1
J gene: TRBJ2-5
CDR3 protein: CASSLAGIRFSDSQGETQYF
CDR3 DNA: TGCGCCAGCAGCTTGGCCGGCATTCGGTTTTCGGACAGTCAGGGGGAGACCCAGTACTTC

D gene: .
CDR3 length: 15
clone size: .
V gene: TRBV4-3
J gene: TRBJ2-2
CDR3 protein: CASSPSTGNTGELFF
CDR3 DNA: TGCGCCAGCAGCCCGTCGACAGGGAACACCGGGGAGCTGTTTTTT

D gene: .
CDR3 length: 17
clone size: .
V gene: TRBV7-9
J gene: TRBJ2-3
CDR3 protein: CASSEGGGSPLTDTQYF
CDR3 DNA: TGTGCCAGCAGCGAAGGAGGAGGGTCCCCGCTCACAGATACGCAGTATTTT

D gene: TRBD2
CDR3 length: 14
clone size: .
V gene: TRBV24-1
J gene: TRBJ2-1
CDR3 protein: CATSERGVADEQFF
CDR3 DNA: TGTGCCACCAGTGAGCGGGGGGTAGCGGATGAGCAGTTCTTC

D gene: TRBD1
CDR3 length: 16
clone size: .
V gene: TRBV27
J gene: TRBJ1-5
CDR3 protein: CASSSFGTGRNQPQHF
CDR3 DNA: TGTGCCAGCAGTTCGTTCGGGACAGGGCGTAATCAGCCCCAGCATTTT

D gene: .
CDR3 length: 13
clone size: .
V gene: TRBV29-1
J gene: TRBJ2-1
CDR3 protein: CSVHLGQDNEQFF
CDR3 DNA: TGCAGCGTCCACCTGGGACAAGACAATGAGCAGTTCTTC

D gene: .
CDR3 length: 14
clone size: .
V gene: TRBV2
J gene: TRBJ1-2
CDR3 protein: CASSITTDNYGYTF
CDR3 DNA: TGTGCCAGCAGTATAACGACAGACAACTATGGCTACACCTTC

D gene: .
CDR3 length: 12
clone size: .
V gene: TRBV11-3
J gene: TRBJ2-1
CDR3 protein: CASSPRSGEQFF
CDR3 DNA: TGTGCCAGCAGCCCCAGGTCCGGTGAGCAGTTCTTC

D gene: .
CDR3 length: 10
clone size: .
V gene: TRBV28
J gene: TRBJ1-2
CDR3 protein: CASEGYGYTF
CDR3 DNA: TGTGCCAGCGAGGGCTATGGCTACACCTTC

D gene: .
CDR3 length: 15
clone size: once
V gene: TRBV27
J gene: TRBJ1-5
CDR3 protein: CASSLRGPRNQPQHF
CDR3 DNA: TGTGCCAGCAGTTTAAGAGGCCCCCGCAATCAGCCCCAGCATTTT

D gene: TRBD1
CDR3 length: 13
clone size: .
V gene: TRBV24-1
J gene: TRBJ1-2
CDR3 protein: CATSTRQGYGYTF
CDR3 DNA: TGTGCCACCAGTACACGACAGGGCTATGGCTACACCTTC

D gene: TRBD1
CDR3 length: 16
clone size: .
V gene: TRBV30
J gene: TRBJ1-5
CDR3 protein: CAWSPGTGLLDQPQHF
CDR3 DNA: TGTGCCTGGAGTCCCGGGACAGGACTCTTAGATCAGCCCCAGCATTTT

D gene: TRBD2
CDR3 length: 17
clone size: .
V gene: TRBV2
J gene: TRBJ2-2
CDR3 protein: CASSYLTSGGDSGELFF
CDR3 DNA: TGTGCCAGCAGTTATTTGACTAGCGGGGGTGACAGCGGGGAGCTGTTTTTT

D gene: .
CDR3 length: 15
clone size: .
V gene: TRBV6-5
J gene: TRBJ1-2
CDR3 protein: CASREGLLGFYGYTF
CDR3 DNA: TGTGCCAGCAGAGAGGGACTGCTGGGCTTCTATGGCTACACCTTC

D gene: .
CDR3 length: 14
clone size: .
V gene: TRBV6-5
J gene: TRBJ1-5
CDR3 protein: CASREAYSNQPQHF
CDR3 DNA: TGTGCCAGCAGAGAGGCGTATAGCAATCAGCCCCAGCATTTT

D gene: TRBD2
CDR3 length: 13
clone size: few
V gene: TRBV6-6
J gene: TRBJ2-5
CDR3 protein: CASSSGGWETQYF
CDR3 DNA: TGTGCCAGCAGCTCGGGGGGGTGGGAGACCCAGTACTTC

D gene: TRBD2
CDR3 length: 16
clone size: .
V gene: TRBV30
J gene: TRBJ2-3
CDR3 protein: CAWMRPASGGAATQYF
CDR3 DNA: TGTGCCTGGATGAGGCCGGCTAGCGGGGGGGCAGCTACGCAGTATTTT

D gene: .
CDR3 length: 14
clone size: once
V gene: TRBV6-2/TRBV6-3
J gene: TRBJ2-2
CDR3 protein: CASSPRQGTGELFF
CDR3 DNA: TGTGCCAGCAGTCCACGTCAGGGGACCGGGGAGCTGTTTTTT

D gene: .
CDR3 length: 14
clone size: .
V gene: TRBV19
J gene: TRBJ2-3
CDR3 protein: CASSIGSGTDTQYF
CDR3 DNA: TGTGCCAGTAGTATAGGGTCGGGCACAGATACGCAGTATTTT

D gene: .
CDR3 length: 14
clone size: many
V gene: TRBV5-1
J gene: TRBJ1-2
CDR3 protein: CASSSDSSNYGYTF
CDR3 DNA: TGCGCCAGCAGCTCGGACAGCTCCAACTATGGCTACACCTTC